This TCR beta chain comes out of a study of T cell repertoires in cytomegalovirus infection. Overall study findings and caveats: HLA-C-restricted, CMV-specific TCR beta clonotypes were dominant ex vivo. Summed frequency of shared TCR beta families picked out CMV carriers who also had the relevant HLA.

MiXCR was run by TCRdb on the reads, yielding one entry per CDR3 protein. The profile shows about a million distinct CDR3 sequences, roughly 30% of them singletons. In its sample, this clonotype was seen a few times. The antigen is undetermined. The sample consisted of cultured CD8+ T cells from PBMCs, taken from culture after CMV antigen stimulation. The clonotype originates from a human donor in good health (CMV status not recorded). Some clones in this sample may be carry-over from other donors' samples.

CDR3 protein: CASSELGPSYEQYV. CDR3 sequence (DNA): TGTGCCAGCAGTGAATTGGGTCCCTCCTACGAGCAGTACGTC. The gene calls are TRBV6-1 and TRBJ2-7; D is unresolved. Trimming removed 2 bases at V and 0 bases at J, with 8 bases between. The CDR3 covers 14 residues. Germline values: CDR1 MNHNS, CDR2 SASEGT.